This T cell receptor (beta chain) was captured by sequencing in a study of T cell responses to AZD1222 COVID-19 vaccine. This clone was seen just once. This CDR3 is 14 amino acids long. The germline V gene has CDR1 SGHVS and CDR2 FQNEAQ. V dropped 4 bases and J dropped 5; count of bases not matched to a gene: 4. Profiling relied on immunoSEQ multiplex PCR, and the TCRdb table lists in-frame clones only, not all of them. The sample holds over 130,000 clones, 80% to 95% seen once. Sequencing was performed on peripheral blood, taken 28 days after the second AZD1222 dose. The source of this sequence is an adult who received the AZD1222 COVID-19 vaccine. The rearrangement joins TRBV7-8 to TRBJ1-4, with TRBD1 identical over 7 bases. As DNA, the CDR3 is TGTGCCAGCAGCTCGGGACAGCCGAATGAAAAACTGTTTTTT. Encoded protein: CASSSGQPNEKLFF.